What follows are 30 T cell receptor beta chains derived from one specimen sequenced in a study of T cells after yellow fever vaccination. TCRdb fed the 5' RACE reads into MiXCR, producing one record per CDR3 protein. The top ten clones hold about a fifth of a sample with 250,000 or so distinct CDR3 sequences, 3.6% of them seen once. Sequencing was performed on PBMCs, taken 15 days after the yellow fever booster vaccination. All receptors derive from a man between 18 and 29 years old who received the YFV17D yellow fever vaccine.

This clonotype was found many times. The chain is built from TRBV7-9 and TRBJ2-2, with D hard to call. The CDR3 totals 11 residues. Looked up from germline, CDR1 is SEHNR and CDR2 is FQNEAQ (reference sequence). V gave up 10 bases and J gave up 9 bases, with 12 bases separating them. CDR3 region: CANQRDRELFF. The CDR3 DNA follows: TGTGCCAACCAGCGTGACCGGGAGCTGTTTTTT.

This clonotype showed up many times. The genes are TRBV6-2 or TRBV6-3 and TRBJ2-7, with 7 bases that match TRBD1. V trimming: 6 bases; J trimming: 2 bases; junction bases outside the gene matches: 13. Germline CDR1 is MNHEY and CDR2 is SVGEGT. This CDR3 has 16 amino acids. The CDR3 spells CASRPHLGTETYEQYV. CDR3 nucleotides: TGTGCCAGCAGGCCCCACCTCGGGACAGAAACCTACGAGCAGTACGTC.

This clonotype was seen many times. CDR3 sequence: CASRRTSGVNTGELFF. In DNA form, the CDR3 reads TGTGCCAGCAGGAGGACTAGCGGGGTGAACACCGGGGAGCTGTTTTTT. The rearrangement joins TRBV7-3 to TRBJ2-2; 12 bases are shared with TRBD2. The CDR3 consists of 16 residues. V lost 6 bases and J lost 1; bases outside the gene matches: 3. Germline lookup yields CDR1 SGHTA and CDR2 FQGTGA.

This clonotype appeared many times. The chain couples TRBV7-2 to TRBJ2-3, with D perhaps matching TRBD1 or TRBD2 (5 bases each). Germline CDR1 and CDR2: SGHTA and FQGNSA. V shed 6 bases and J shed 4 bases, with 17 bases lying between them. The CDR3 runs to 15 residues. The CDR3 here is CASRTGPIGADTQYF. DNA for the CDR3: TGTGCCAGCAGGACGGGGCCAATAGGGGCAGATACGCAGTATTTT.

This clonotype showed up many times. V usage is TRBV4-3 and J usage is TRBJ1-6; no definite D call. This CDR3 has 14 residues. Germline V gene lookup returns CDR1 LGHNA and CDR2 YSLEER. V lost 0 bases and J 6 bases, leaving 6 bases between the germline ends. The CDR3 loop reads CASSQDGVNSPLHF. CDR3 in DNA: TGCGCCAGCAGCCAAGACGGAGTTAATTCACCCCTCCACTTT.

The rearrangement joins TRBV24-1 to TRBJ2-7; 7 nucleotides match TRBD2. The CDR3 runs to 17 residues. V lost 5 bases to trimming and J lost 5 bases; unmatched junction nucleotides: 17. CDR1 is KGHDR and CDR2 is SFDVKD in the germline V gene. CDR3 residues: CATSAHRGGGKIHEQYF. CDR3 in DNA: TGTGCCACCAGTGCCCATCGAGGCGGGGGTAAGATCCACGAGCAGTACTTC.

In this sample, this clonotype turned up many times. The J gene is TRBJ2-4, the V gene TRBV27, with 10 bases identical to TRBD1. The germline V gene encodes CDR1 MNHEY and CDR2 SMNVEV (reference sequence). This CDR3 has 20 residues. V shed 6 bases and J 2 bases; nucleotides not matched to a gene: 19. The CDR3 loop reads CASSRSGQGSFGFTKNIQYF. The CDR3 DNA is TGTGCCAGCAGCCGATCGGGACAGGGGTCGTTCGGGTTTACCAAAAACATTCAGTACTTC.

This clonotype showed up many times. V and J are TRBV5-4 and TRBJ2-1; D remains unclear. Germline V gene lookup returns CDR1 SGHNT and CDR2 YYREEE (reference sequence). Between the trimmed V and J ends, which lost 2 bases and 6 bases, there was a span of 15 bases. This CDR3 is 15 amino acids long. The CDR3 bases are TGTGCCAGCAGCTTAGGACCGGATCTCGGCAATGAGCAGTTCTTC. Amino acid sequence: CASSLGPDLGNEQFF.

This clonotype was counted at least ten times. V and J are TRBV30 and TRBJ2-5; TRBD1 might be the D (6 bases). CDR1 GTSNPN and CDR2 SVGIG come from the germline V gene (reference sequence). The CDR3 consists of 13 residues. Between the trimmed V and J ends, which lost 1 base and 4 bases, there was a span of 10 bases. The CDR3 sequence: CAWSAIRGETQYF. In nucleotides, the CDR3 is TGTGCCTGGAGTGCTATCAGGGGAGAGACCCAGTACTTC.

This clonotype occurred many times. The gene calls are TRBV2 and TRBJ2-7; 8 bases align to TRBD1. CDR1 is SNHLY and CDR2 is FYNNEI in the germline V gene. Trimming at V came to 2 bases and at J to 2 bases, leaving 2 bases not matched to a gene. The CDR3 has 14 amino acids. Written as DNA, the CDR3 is TGTGCCAGCAGTGAACAGGGGGCGACCTACGAGCAGTACGTC. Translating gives CASSEQGATYEQYV.

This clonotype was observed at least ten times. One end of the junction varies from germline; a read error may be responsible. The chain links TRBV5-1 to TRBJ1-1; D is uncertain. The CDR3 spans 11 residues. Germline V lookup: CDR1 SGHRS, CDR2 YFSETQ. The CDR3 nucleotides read TGTGCCAGCAGCGGGGACACTGAAGCTTTCTTT. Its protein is CASSGDTEAFF.

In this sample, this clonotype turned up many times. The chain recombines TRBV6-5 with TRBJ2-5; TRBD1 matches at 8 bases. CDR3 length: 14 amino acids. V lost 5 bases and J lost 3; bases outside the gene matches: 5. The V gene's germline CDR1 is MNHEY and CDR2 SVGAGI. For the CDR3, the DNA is TGTGCCAGCAGTCGGAACAGGGGGGAAGAGACCCAGTACTTC. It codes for CASSRNRGEETQYF.

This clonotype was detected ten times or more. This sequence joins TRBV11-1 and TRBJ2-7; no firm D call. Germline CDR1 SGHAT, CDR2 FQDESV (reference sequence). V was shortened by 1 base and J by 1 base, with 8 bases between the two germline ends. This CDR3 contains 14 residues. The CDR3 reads CASSLEAESYEQYF. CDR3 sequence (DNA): TGTGCCAGCAGCTTAGAGGCAGAGTCCTACGAGCAGTACTTC.

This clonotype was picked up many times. DNA for the CDR3: TGCGCCAGCAGCTTGGGCCAGGGAGCCAAAAACATTCAGTACTTC. Protein product: CASSLGQGAKNIQYF. V and J are TRBV5-1 and TRBJ2-4, with D possibly matching TRBD1 (5 bases). Trimming shortened V by 0 bases and J by 0 bases, and 7 bases separated the two germline ends. CDR1 SGHRS and CDR2 YFSETQ come from the germline V gene. The CDR3 contains 15 residues.

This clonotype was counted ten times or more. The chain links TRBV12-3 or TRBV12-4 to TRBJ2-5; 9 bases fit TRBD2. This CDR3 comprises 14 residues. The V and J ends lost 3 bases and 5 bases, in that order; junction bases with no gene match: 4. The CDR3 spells CASSFGGLAETQYF. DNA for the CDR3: TGTGCCAGCAGTTTTGGAGGACTAGCGGAGACCCAGTACTTC.

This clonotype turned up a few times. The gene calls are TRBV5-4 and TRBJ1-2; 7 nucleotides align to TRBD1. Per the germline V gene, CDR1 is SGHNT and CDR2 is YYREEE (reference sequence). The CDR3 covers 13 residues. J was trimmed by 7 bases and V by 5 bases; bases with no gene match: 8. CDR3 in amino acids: CASRTDRVLGYTF. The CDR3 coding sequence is TGTGCCAGCAGAACCGACAGGGTGCTTGGCTACACCTTC. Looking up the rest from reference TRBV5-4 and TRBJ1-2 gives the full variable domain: ETGVTQSPTHLIKTRGQQVTLRCSSQSGHNTVSWYQQALGQGPQFIFQYYREEENGRGNFPPRFSGLQFPNYSSELNVNALELDDSALYLCASRTDRVLGYTFGSGTRLTVV.

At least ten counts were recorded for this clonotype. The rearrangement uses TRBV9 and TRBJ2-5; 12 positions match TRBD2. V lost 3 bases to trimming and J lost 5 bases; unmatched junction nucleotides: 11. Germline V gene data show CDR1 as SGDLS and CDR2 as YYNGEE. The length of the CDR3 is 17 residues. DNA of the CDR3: TGTGCCAGCAGCGCCGGACTAGCGGGGTTCCGAGGGGAGACCCAGTACTTC. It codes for CASSAGLAGFRGETQYF.

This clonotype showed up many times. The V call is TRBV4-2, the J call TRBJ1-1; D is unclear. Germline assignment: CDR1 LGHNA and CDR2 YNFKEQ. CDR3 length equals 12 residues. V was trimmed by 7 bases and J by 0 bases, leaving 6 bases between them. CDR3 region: CASTNMNTEAFF. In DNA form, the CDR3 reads TGTGCCAGCACCAACATGAACACTGAAGCTTTCTTT.

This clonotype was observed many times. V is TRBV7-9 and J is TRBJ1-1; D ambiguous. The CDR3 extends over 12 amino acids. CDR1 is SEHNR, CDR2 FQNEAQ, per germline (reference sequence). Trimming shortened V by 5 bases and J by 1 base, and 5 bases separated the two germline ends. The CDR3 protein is CASSTRNTEAFF. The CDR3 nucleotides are TGTGCCAGCAGCACCAGGAACACTGAAGCTTTCTTT.

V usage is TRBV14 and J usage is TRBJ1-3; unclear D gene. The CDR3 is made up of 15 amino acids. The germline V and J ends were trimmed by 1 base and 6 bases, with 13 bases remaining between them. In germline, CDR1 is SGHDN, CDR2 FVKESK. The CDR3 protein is CASSQARILENTIYF. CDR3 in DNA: TGTGCCAGCAGCCAAGCGCGGATACTGGAAAACACCATATATTTT.

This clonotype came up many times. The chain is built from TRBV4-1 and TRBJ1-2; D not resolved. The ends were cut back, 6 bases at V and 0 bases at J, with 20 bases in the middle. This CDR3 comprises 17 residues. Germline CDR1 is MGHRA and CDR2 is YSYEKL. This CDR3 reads CASSPASADLPNYGYTF. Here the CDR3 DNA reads TGCGCCAGCAGTCCAGCGTCGGCGGATCTCCCTAACTATGGCTACACCTTC.

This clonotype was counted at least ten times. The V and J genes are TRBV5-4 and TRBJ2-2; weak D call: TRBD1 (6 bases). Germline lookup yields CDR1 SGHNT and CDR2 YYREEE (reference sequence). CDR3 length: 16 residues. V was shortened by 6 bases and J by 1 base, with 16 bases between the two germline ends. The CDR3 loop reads CASTGVPGLNTGELFF. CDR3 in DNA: TGTGCCAGCACAGGGGTCCCGGGATTGAACACCGGGGAGCTGTTTTTT. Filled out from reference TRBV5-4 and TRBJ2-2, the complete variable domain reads ETGVTQSPTHLIKTRGQQVTLRCSSQSGHNTVSWYQQALGQGPQFIFQYYREEENGRGNFPPRFSGLQFPNYSSELNVNALELDDSALYLCASTGVPGLNTGELFFGEGSRLTVL.

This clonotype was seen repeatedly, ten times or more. CDR3 sequence (DNA): TGCGCCAGCAGCTTGGAACCGACGAACACTGAAGCTTTCTTT. Translated: CASSLEPTNTEAFF. V and J are TRBV5-1 and TRBJ1-1; D is uncertain. Germline values: CDR1 SGHRS, CDR2 YFSETQ. The CDR3 is 14 amino acids. V gave up 0 bases and J gave up 1 base, with 7 bases separating them.

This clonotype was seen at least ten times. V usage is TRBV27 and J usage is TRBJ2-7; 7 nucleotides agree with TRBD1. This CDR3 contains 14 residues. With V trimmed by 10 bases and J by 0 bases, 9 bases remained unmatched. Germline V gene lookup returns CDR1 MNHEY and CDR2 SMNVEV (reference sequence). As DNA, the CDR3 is TGTGCCACACGGGGACAGCCCATCTCCTACGAGCAGTACTTC. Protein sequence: CATRGQPISYEQYF.

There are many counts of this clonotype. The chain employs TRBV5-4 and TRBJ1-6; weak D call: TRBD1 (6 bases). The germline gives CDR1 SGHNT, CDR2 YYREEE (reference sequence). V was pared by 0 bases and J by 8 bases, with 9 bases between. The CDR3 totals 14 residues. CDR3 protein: CASSLGGGDSPLHF. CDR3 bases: TGTGCCAGCAGCTTGGGAGGGGGGGATTCACCCCTCCACTTT.

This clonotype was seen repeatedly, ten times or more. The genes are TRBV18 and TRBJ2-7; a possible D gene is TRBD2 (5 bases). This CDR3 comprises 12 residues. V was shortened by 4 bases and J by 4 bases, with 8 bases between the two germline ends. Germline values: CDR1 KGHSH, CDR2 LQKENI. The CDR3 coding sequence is TGTGCCAGCTCACGAGGAGGTTACGAGCAGTACGTC. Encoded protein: CASSRGGYEQYV.

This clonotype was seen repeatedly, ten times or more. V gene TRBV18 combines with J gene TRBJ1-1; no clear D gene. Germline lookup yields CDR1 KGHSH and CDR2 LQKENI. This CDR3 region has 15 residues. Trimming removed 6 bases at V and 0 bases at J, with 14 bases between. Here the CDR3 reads CASSIYAGVNTEAFF. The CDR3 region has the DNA TGTGCCAGCTCCATTTACGCCGGGGTGAACACTGAAGCTTTCTTT.

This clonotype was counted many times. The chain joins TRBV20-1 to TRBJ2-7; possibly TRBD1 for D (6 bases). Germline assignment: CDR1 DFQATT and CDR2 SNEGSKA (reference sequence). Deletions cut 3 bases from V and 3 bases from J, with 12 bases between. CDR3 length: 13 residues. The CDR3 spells CSASPLDSYEQYV. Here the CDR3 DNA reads TGCAGTGCTAGCCCTCTGGACAGCTACGAGCAGTACGTC.

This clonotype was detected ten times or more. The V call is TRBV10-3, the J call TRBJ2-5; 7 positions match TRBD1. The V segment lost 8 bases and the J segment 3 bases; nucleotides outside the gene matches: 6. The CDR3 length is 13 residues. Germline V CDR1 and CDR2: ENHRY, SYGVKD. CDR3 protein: CAIRQTGEETQYF. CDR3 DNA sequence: TGTGCCATCCGACAAACAGGGGAAGAGACCCAGTACTTC.

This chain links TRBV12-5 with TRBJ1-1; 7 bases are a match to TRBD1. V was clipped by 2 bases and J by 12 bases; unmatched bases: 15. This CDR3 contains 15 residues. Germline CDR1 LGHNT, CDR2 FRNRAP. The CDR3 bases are TGTGCTAGTGGTTTGAGCCGGACAGGTGTTAGTGCGCCTTTCTTT. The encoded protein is CASGLSRTGVSAPFF.